These 31 T cell receptor beta chains share one sample of origin, sequenced in a study of T-cell memory formation after mild COVID-19. TCRdb processed the 5' RACE reads anew with MiXCR; each CDR3 protein has one entry. Of about 600,000 distinct CDR3 sequences listed, less than 25% are singletons. Sequences were obtained from PBMCs or a T cell subset sorted from them (not recorded which). These TCRs come from an adult woman who had mild COVID-19 (a few samples of this study predate the infection). Cell type and time point are not known.

The chain couples TRBV12-3 or TRBV12-4 to TRBJ2-7, with 10 bases lining up with TRBD1. This CDR3 is 17 amino acids long. The junction had 9 bases not matched to a gene; V was cut back by 3 bases and J by 1 base. For the CDR3, the DNA is TGTGCCAGCAGTTTTGCGTTAGGGGGACAGGGGTCCTACGAGCAGTACTTC. It is translated as CASSFALGGQGSYEQYF.

This clonotype was seen repeatedly, ten times or more. The V and J genes are TRBV11-2 and TRBJ1-5, with D unclear. Trimming cost V 1 base and J 7 bases, with 8 bases left between them. From germline, CDR1 is SGHAT and CDR2 FQNNGV. The CDR3 sequence is 13 residues long. CDR3 in amino acids: CASSLGVNQPQHF. Written as DNA, the CDR3 is TGTGCCAGCAGCTTAGGGGTCAACCAGCCCCAGCATTTT.

This clonotype was observed a few times. V is TRBV3-1 and J is TRBJ1-2; D gene uncertain. The V gene's germline CDR1 is LGHDT and CDR2 YNNKEL (reference sequence). With 2 bases removed from V and 8 bases from J, the gap between germline ends came to 12 bases. The CDR3 length is 13 residues. The CDR3 protein is CASSQSGGLGYTF. Here the CDR3 DNA reads TGTGCCAGCAGCCAATCTGGAGGGTTGGGCTACACCTTC.

This clonotype was recorded many times. This rearrangement joins TRBV27 to TRBJ1-5; D is ambiguous. The germline V gene encodes CDR1 MNHEY and CDR2 SMNVEV (reference sequence). V dropped 6 bases and J dropped 3 bases, with 18 bases sitting between them. The CDR3 is 16 residues long. In DNA, the CDR3 is TGTGCCAGCAGGGAGTCGGGTTACTCTAACAATCAGCCCCAGCATTTT. It is translated as CASRESGYSNNQPQHF.

The CDR3 is CASSLVPTSTDTQYF. The CDR3 bases are TGCGCCAGCAGCTTGGTTCCAACCAGCACAGATACGCAGTATTTT. This chain uses TRBV5-1 with TRBJ2-3; D is ambiguous. CDR1 SGHRS and CDR2 YFSETQ come from the germline V gene. V was pared by 0 bases and J by 0 bases, with 8 bases between. This CDR3 comprises 15 residues.

This clonotype was picked up a small number of times. The V call is TRBV29-1, the J call TRBJ2-2; 11 bases line up with TRBD2. The V gene end was trimmed by 3 bases and the J gene end by 5 bases; junction bases not matched to a gene: 8. Germline CDR1 reads SQVTM; CDR2 reads ANQGSEA. This CDR3 spans 16 amino acids. The CDR3 reads CSVERLAGGLTGELFF. CDR3 in DNA: TGCAGCGTTGAGCGGCTAGCGGGAGGATTGACCGGGGAGCTGTTTTTT.

The chain uses TRBV9 and TRBJ1-2; D call uncertain. The CDR3 is made up of 15 amino acids. Per germline, CDR1 SGDLS and CDR2 YYNGEE. Trimming shortened V by 3 bases and J by 8 bases, and 20 bases separated the two germline ends. The CDR3 DNA reads TGTGCCAGCAGCGCCTCCGTGGCTCTCCCCCGCGGCTACACCTTC. It encodes CASSASVALPRGYTF.

The table lists this clonotype with a few counts. The CDR3 protein is CAWSMGGGIIQYF. The CDR3 nucleotides read TGTGCCTGGAGTATGGGGGGAGGGATCATTCAGTACTTC. This chain uses TRBV30 with TRBJ2-4; TRBD2 matches at 7 bases. The CDR3 has 13 residues. V shed 2 bases and J 9 bases; nucleotides not matched to a gene: 7. Germline-derived CDR1 and CDR2 are GTSNPN and SVGIG (reference sequence). The variable domain in full, with the rest retrieved from reference TRBV30 and TRBJ2-4, is SQTIHQWPATLVQPVGSPLSLECTVEGTSNPNLYWYRQAAGRGLQLLFYSVGIGQISSEVPQNLSASRPQDRQFILSSKKLLLSDSGFYLCAWSMGGGIIQYFGAGTRLSVL.

The chain uses TRBV5-6 and TRBJ1-1; no definite D call. There are 12 residues in the CDR3. The germline V gene encodes CDR1 SGHDT and CDR2 YYEEEE. Deletions cut 2 bases from V and 8 bases from J, with 10 bases between. This CDR3 is CASSLRRGEAFF. CDR3 coding DNA: TGTGCCAGCAGCTTAAGGCGAGGGGAAGCTTTCTTT.

This clonotype has a handful of counts. V and J are TRBV20-1 and TRBJ2-5; the D is unclear. The CDR3 consists of 13 residues. From germline, CDR1 is DFQATT and CDR2 SNEGSKA (reference sequence). V lost 2 bases to trimming and J lost 3 bases, with 10 bases between them. The CDR3 coding sequence is TGCAGTGCTAGACGCGAACCTGAAGAGACCCAGTACTTC. Translation: CSARREPEETQYF.

This clonotype was detected many times. The gene calls are TRBV12-3 or TRBV12-4 and TRBJ2-5; 8 nucleotides agree with TRBD2. This CDR3 contains 14 residues. V trimming: 7 bases; J trimming: 4 bases; junction bases outside the gene matches: 8. The CDR3 protein is CASTFREGGETQYF. The DNA of the CDR3 is TGTGCCAGCACCTTCCGGGAGGGGGGAGAGACCCAGTACTTC.

This chain connects TRBV6-6 to TRBJ1-5; TRBD1 matches at 7 bases. CDR3 size: 14 residues. The germline gives CDR1 MNHNY, CDR2 SVGAGI (reference sequence). With 6 bases clipped from V and 8 bases from J, the junction kept 10 bases outside the gene matches. The CDR3 DNA sequence: TGTGCCAGCAGGCACAGGGGCGGAGGGGAGCCCCAGCATTTT. This gives the protein CASRHRGGGEPQHF.

This clonotype was picked up many times. V usage is TRBV7-2 and J usage is TRBJ2-6; the D is unclear. V was clipped by 5 bases and J by 0 bases, with 8 bases between them. CDR3 length: 15 amino acids. CDR1 and CDR2 from the germline V gene are SGHTA and FQGNSA. The CDR3 loop is CASSPLSSGANVLTF. The CDR3 DNA reads as TGTGCCAGCAGCCCCCTATCCTCTGGGGCCAACGTCCTGACTTTC.

This clonotype was observed a few times. This chain connects TRBV20-1 to TRBJ2-1, with 10 bases identical to TRBD2. V lost 1 base to trimming and J lost 5 bases; unmatched junction nucleotides: 11. This CDR3 contains 17 residues. Germline V gene data show CDR1 as DFQATT and CDR2 as SNEGSKA (reference sequence). Here the CDR3 DNA reads TGCAGTGCTAGAGGGGGGATGCGCCTAGCGGGGGACAATGAGCAGTTCTTC. This sequence encodes CSARGGMRLAGDNEQFF.

V gene TRBV3-1 combines with J gene TRBJ2-1, with D possibly TRBD2 on 6 matching bases. The V gene's germline CDR1 is LGHDT and CDR2 YNNKEL (reference sequence). Trimming pared 4 bases from V and 5 bases from J, leaving 15 bases between. The CDR3 extends over 15 amino acids. CDR3 in amino acids: CASSPAGPWDNEQFF. CDR3 nucleotide sequence: TGTGCCAGCAGCCCCGCGGGGCCTTGGGACAATGAGCAGTTCTTC.

This chain joins TRBV29-1 and TRBJ1-1; D gene unclear. V gave up 6 bases and J gave up 3 bases, with 5 bases separating them. The CDR3 contains 10 residues. In germline, CDR1 is SQVTM, CDR2 ANQGSEA. The CDR3 DNA reads as TGCAGCGTCGTGGACACTGAAGCTTTCTTT. Protein: CSVVDTEAFF.

The chain recombines TRBV6-5 with TRBJ1-2; D gene ambiguous. V lost 2 bases and J lost 7, with 14 bases in between. From germline, CDR1 is MNHEY and CDR2 SVGAGI. The length of the CDR3 is 14 residues. The CDR3 nucleotides are TGTGCCAGCAGTTACCCCGGGAGCACTGGTGGCTACACCTTC. This translates into CASSYPGSTGGYTF.

The table lists this clonotype with a few counts. The chain has TRBV12-3 or TRBV12-4 and TRBJ2-5; 13 bases are shared with TRBD2. This CDR3 has 17 residues. With 3 bases clipped from V and 4 bases from J, the junction kept 8 bases outside the gene matches. CDR3 sequence (DNA): TGTGCCAGCAGTTTGGGAACTAGCGGGGGGGCTAGAGAGACCCAGTACTTC. Its translation is CASSLGTSGGARETQYF.

This clonotype was detected a few times. The chain has TRBV9 and TRBJ2-3, with 9 bases that match TRBD2. V dropped 3 bases and J dropped 4; count of bases not matched to a gene: 9. CDR1 and CDR2 from the germline V gene are SGDLS and YYNGEE. The CDR3 runs to 16 residues. CDR3: CASSASGAPNSDTQYF. The CDR3 DNA reads TGTGCCAGCAGCGCTAGCGGGGCGCCTAATTCAGATACGCAGTATTTT.

The genes are TRBV24-1 and TRBJ2-1; 10 bases align to TRBD2. The CDR3 spans 16 residues. The V gene end was trimmed by 1 base and the J gene end by 8 bases; junction bases not matched to a gene: 7. Germline V gene data show CDR1 as KGHDR and CDR2 as SFDVKD. This CDR3 is CATSDFSAGGKYEQFF. The DNA for the CDR3 is TGTGCCACCAGTGATTTTTCAGCGGGAGGGAAATATGAGCAGTTCTTC.

This clonotype was seen a few times. This chain connects TRBV10-3 to TRBJ2-1; 14 nucleotides agree with TRBD2. The J segment lost 6 bases and the V segment lost 6 bases, leaving 4 bases of the junction unmatched. Germline V lookup: CDR1 ENHRY, CDR2 SYGVKD. This CDR3 is built from 15 residues. CDR3 sequence: CAISGTSGSPNEQFF. The CDR3 region has the DNA TGTGCCATCAGCGGGACTAGCGGGAGTCCCAATGAGCAGTTCTTC.

There are a few counts of this clonotype. The chain is built from TRBV29-1 and TRBJ2-1; the match to TRBD1 covers 9 bases. The CDR3 is made up of 13 amino acids. In germline, CDR1 is SQVTM, CDR2 ANQGSEA. V dropped 7 bases and J dropped 10; count of bases not matched to a gene: 11. CDR3 region: CSATGQGRGEQFF. For the CDR3, the DNA is TGCAGCGCCACAGGACAGGGGAGAGGGGAGCAGTTCTTC.

The gene calls are TRBV10-3 and TRBJ2-1, with 11 bases lining up with TRBD2. Germline V CDR1 and CDR2: ENHRY, SYGVKD. This CDR3 is built from 15 residues. Trimming at V came to 3 bases and at J to 9 bases, leaving 7 bases not matched to a gene. The CDR3 DNA is TGTGCCATCAGTGATCAGGCTAGCGGGAGGAGTGAGCAGTTCTTC. The encoded protein is CAISDQASGRSEQFF.

This clonotype has a handful of counts. The chain recombines TRBV24-1 with TRBJ2-4, with TRBD2 matching 11 bases. J gave up 12 bases and V 2 bases, and 8 bases lay outside the gene matches. Germline lookup yields CDR1 KGHDR and CDR2 SFDVKD. The CDR3 consists of 15 residues. The CDR3 sequence: CATSDSSTTSGAQYF. In DNA form, the CDR3 reads TGTGCCACCAGTGATTCCTCAACGACTAGCGGGGCTCAGTACTTC.

CDR3 protein: CSARLLGLEDEQFF. The CDR3 DNA is TGCAGTGCTAGGCTCCTGGGACTAGAAGATGAGCAGTTCTTC. The gene calls are TRBV20-1 and TRBJ2-1; 8 bases are shared with TRBD2. Germline values: CDR1 DFQATT, CDR2 SNEGSKA (reference sequence). With V trimmed by 3 bases and J by 8 bases, 9 bases remained unmatched. CDR3 length: 14 amino acids.

In its sample, this clonotype was seen a few times. The rearrangement uses TRBV24-1 and TRBJ1-5; a weak D match, TRBD1 (6 bases). The CDR3 sequence is 14 residues long. Trimming removed 5 bases at V and 7 bases at J, with 14 bases between. CDR1 KGHDR and CDR2 SFDVKD come from the germline V gene. Here the CDR3 DNA reads TGTGCCACCAGTGGAGGGGGTACTAGCCAGCCCCAGCATTTT. Translating gives CATSGGGTSQPQHF.

The chain uses TRBV5-1 and TRBJ2-7; possibly TRBD2 for D (5 bases). V was trimmed by 4 bases and J by 0 bases, leaving 14 bases between them. The CDR3 runs 15 residues. Germline-derived CDR1 and CDR2 are SGHRS and YFSETQ. The CDR3 sequence: CASSGTGKSSYEQYF. Here the CDR3 DNA reads TGCGCCAGCAGCGGTACCGGGAAGAGCTCCTACGAGCAGTACTTC.

This clonotype was found a few times. V gene TRBV3-2 combines with J gene TRBJ1-5; TRBD1 is taken as the D call from the table, unchecked against the DNA. TRBV3-2 is listed as a pseudogene. This CDR3 has 15 residues. This CDR3 reads CASSQDTGRYQPQHF. The CDR3 nucleotides are TGTGCCAGCAGCCAAGATACGGGGCGGTATCAGCCCCAGCATTTT.

In this sample, this clonotype turned up a few times. This chain joins TRBV29-1 and TRBJ2-5; 8 bases are a match to TRBD2. The CDR3 runs 14 residues. The J segment lost 5 bases and the V segment lost 2 bases, leaving 7 bases of the junction unmatched. Germline V lookup: CDR1 SQVTM, CDR2 ANQGSEA. CDR3 DNA sequence: TGCAGCGTTGAAAGGGGACTAGGGGTGGAGACCCAGTACTTC. Residues: CSVERGLGVETQYF.

This sequence joins TRBV29-1 and TRBJ1-1; 8 bases are a match to TRBD1. The trim removed 4 bases at V and 6 bases at J, leaving 10 bases unmatched. CDR3 size: 14 residues. Germline lookup yields CDR1 SQVTM and CDR2 ANQGSEA. DNA of the CDR3: TGCAGCGTTGTACCAAGGACAGGGAGCGCTGAAGCTTTCTTT. This translates into CSVVPRTGSAEAFF.

This clonotype has just a few counts. The chain uses TRBV12-3 or TRBV12-4 and TRBJ1-2; 8 bases are shared with TRBD1. The CDR3 has 14 residues. The ends lost 6 bases at V and 3 bases at J; junction bases unmatched: 6. The CDR3 spells CASSPTGEHYGYTF. The CDR3 bases are TGTGCCAGCAGCCCGACAGGGGAGCACTATGGCTACACCTTC.